These 13 T cell receptor beta chains came from one sample sequenced in a study of T cells in localized non-small cell lung cancer. Using immunoSEQ multiplex PCR, the repertoire was profiled, and TCRdb retains in-frame clones only, with some absent. Here the sample spans roughly 84,000 clones, more than 75% being singletons. The sequencing used peripheral blood, collected before any cancer treatment. Every receptor here comes from a woman aged 40-75 years with stage I squamous cell lung carcinoma.

This clone occurred once. V usage is TRBV7-9 and J usage is TRBJ1-6, with a tentative D call TRBD1 (5 bases). The CDR3 totals 15 residues. Trimming left V 5 bases short and J 9 bases short, with 17 bases between. CDR1 is SEHNR and CDR2 is FQNEAQ in the germline V gene (reference sequence). The CDR3, as DNA: TGTGCCAGCAGCCCCCGGGACTCCAACTCTTCACCCCTCCACTTT. Residues: CASSPRDSNSSPLHF.

V and J are TRBV30 and TRBJ2-3; D is unclear. The CDR3 length is 10 residues. The germline V gene encodes CDR1 GTSNPN and CDR2 SVGIG (reference sequence). V was shortened by 7 bases and J by 2 bases, with 4 bases between the two germline ends. For the CDR3, the DNA is TGTGCCTTCTCCACAGATACGCAGTATTTT. Its protein is CAFSTDTQYF. Combining the CDR3 with reference TRBV30 and TRBJ2-3 gives the whole variable domain SQTIHQWPATLVQPVGSPLSLECTVEGTSNPNLYWYRQAAGRGLQLLFYSVGIGQISSEVPQNLSASRPQDRQFILSSKKLLLSDSGFYLCAFSTDTQYFGPGTRLTVL.

The V call is TRBV6-6, the J call TRBJ2-4, with a possible D match to TRBD1 (6 bases). The CDR3 consists of 15 residues. CDR1 MNHNY and CDR2 SVGAGI come from the germline V gene (reference sequence). V was trimmed by 6 bases and J by 5 bases, leaving 17 bases between them. CDR3 amino acids: CASSLTGMIENIQYF. CDR3 nucleotide sequence: TGTGCCAGCAGCCTCACAGGGATGATAGAAAACATTCAGTACTTC.

The chain joins TRBV2 to TRBJ1-6; D unresolved. The CDR3 totals 15 residues. V lost 6 bases to trimming and J lost 9 bases, with 18 bases between them. CDR1 and CDR2 (germline): SNHLY, FYNNEI. The chain's CDR3 is CASRSTPGAGSPLHF. The CDR3 DNA reads TGTGCCAGCAGATCGACGCCCGGAGCCGGTTCACCCCTCCACTTT.

A remark on this clone: Within the sample, other DNA sequences also encode this same CDR3. The CDR3 coding sequence is TGCGCCAGCAGCCAAGAAGGGAAAGGGGACGAGCAGTACTTC. This codes for CASSQEGKGDEQYF. The V call is TRBV4-1, the J call TRBJ2-7; D possibly corresponds to TRBD1 (5 bases). The CDR3 contains 14 residues. V lost 0 bases to trimming and J lost 5 bases, with 11 bases between them. The V gene's germline CDR1 is MGHRA and CDR2 YSYEKL.

The chain carries TRBV4-1 and TRBJ2-7; 11 nucleotides match TRBD2. The CDR3 has 17 residues. Germline V gene data show CDR1 as MGHRA and CDR2 as YSYEKL. The ends lost 6 bases at V and 3 bases at J; junction bases unmatched: 13. CDR3 nucleotide sequence: TGCGCCAGCAGTTCAAGCCGTCTAGCGGGGGGTGGCTACGAGCAGTACTTC. Its translation is CASSSSRLAGGGYEQYF.

The V call is TRBV6-5, the J call TRBJ1-5; no clear D gene. Looked up from germline, CDR1 is MNHEY and CDR2 is SVGAGI. V was trimmed by 5 bases and J by 0 bases, leaving 8 bases between them. There are 14 residues in the CDR3. The CDR3 sequence: CASSKDGSNQPQHF. CDR3 coding DNA: TGTGCCAGCAGTAAGGACGGTAGCAATCAGCCCCAGCATTTT.

The chain employs TRBV2 and TRBJ2-7; D remains unclear. The CDR3 is 13 amino acids. The germline V gene has CDR1 SNHLY and CDR2 FYNNEI. Trimming stripped 3 bases from V and 4 bases from J, with 10 bases between. The DNA of the CDR3 is TGTGCCAGCAGTGAGGAAATTACATACGAGCAGTACTTC. The encoded protein is CASSEEITYEQYF.

The chain carries TRBV7-9 and TRBJ1-6; D is undetermined. Germline V lookup: CDR1 SEHNR, CDR2 FQNEAQ (reference sequence). The V gene lost 2 bases and the J gene lost 8 bases, with 10 bases spanning the gap. This CDR3 contains 14 residues. CDR3 sequence reads: CASSLRGSDSPLHF. The CDR3 DNA sequence: TGTGCCAGCAGCTTAAGAGGGTCGGATTCACCCCTCCACTTT.

V and J are TRBV5-6 and TRBJ1-1; D call uncertain. The germline gives CDR1 SGHDT, CDR2 YYEEEE. V dropped 2 bases and J dropped 3 bases, with 11 bases sitting between them. This CDR3 spans 14 amino acids. The CDR3 region has the DNA TGTGCCAGCAGCTTTCCTAACGGGGACACTGAAGCTTTCTTT. Protein: CASSFPNGDTEAFF.

The chain joins TRBV6-6 to TRBJ1-2; D unresolved. The ends were cut back, 5 bases at V and 9 bases at J, with 19 bases in the middle. The CDR3 spans 14 residues. From germline, CDR1 is MNHNY and CDR2 SVGAGI (reference sequence). The CDR3 loop reads CASSRTVAVPSYTF. The CDR3 bases are TGTGCCAGCAGTCGGACCGTGGCAGTCCCCAGCTACACCTTC.

In DNA form, the CDR3 reads TGCGCCAGCAGCCAAGATCGATCAGGGGGCAGGACTGAAGCTTTCTTT. It translates to CASSQDRSGGRTEAFF. The chain has TRBV4-1 and TRBJ1-1, with 8 nucleotides matching TRBD1. The V gene's germline CDR1 is MGHRA and CDR2 YSYEKL. V lost 0 bases and J lost 5; bases outside the gene matches: 8. The length of the CDR3 is 16 residues.

This sequence joins TRBV6-1 and TRBJ1-2; 11 nucleotides align to TRBD1. The CDR3 length is 13 residues. V lost 6 bases to trimming and J lost 7 bases; unmatched junction nucleotides: 4. Germline V lookup: CDR1 MNHNS, CDR2 SASEGT. The CDR3 protein is CASRVGTGGGYTF. The CDR3 nucleotides are TGTGCCAGCAGAGTTGGGACAGGGGGTGGCTACACCTTC.